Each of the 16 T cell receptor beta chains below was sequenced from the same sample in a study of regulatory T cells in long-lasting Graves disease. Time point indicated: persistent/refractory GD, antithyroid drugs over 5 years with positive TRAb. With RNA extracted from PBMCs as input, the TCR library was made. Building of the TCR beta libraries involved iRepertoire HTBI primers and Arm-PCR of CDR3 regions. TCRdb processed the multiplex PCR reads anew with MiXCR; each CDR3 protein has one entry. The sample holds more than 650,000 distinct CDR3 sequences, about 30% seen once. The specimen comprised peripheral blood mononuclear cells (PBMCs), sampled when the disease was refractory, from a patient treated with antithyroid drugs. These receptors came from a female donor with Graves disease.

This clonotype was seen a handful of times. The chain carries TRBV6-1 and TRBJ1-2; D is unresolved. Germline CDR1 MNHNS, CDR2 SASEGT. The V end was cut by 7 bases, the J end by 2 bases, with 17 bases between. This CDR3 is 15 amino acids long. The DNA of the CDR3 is TGTGCCAGCAATGGAGAAGAGGCGGGGAACTATGGCTACACCTTC. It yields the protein CASNGEEAGNYGYTF.

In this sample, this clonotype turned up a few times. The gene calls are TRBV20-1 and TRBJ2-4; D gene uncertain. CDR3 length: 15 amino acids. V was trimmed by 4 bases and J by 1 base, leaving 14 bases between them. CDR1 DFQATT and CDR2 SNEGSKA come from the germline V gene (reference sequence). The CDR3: CSAKPLGRAKNIQYF. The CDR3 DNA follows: TGCAGTGCTAAGCCCCTCGGCAGGGCCAAAAACATTCAGTACTTC.

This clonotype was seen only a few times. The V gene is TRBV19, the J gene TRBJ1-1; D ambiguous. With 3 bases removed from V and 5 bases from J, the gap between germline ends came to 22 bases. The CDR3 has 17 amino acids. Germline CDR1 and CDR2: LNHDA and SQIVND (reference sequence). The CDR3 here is CASSIYSVGSAGTEAFF. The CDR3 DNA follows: TGTGCCAGTAGTATCTATAGCGTGGGCTCTGCGGGGACTGAAGCTTTCTTT.

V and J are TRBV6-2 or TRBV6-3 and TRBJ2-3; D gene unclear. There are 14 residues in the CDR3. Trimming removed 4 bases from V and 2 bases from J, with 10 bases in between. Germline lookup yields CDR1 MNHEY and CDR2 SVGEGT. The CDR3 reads CASSFAAHTDTQYF. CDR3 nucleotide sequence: TGTGCCAGCAGTTTTGCGGCCCACACAGATACGCAGTATTTT.

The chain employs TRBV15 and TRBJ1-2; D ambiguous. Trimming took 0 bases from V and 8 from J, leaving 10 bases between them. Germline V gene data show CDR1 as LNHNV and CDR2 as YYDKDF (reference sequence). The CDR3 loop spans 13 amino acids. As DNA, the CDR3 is TGTGCCACCAGCAGAGAGGGAAACGCGGGCTACACCTTC. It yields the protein CATSREGNAGYTF. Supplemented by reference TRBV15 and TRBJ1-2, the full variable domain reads DAMVIQNPRYQVTQFGKPVTLSCSQTLNHNVMYWYQQKSSQAPKLLFHYYDKDFNNEADTPDNFQSRRPNTSFCFLDIRSPGLGDTAMYLCATSREGNAGYTFGSGTRLTVV.

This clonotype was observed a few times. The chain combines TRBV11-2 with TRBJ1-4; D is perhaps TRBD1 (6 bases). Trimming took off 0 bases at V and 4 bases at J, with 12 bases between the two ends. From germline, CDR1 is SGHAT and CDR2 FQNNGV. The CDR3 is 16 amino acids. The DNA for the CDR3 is TGTGCCAGCAGCTTAGAGGGGCAGGGGTATAATGAAAAACTGTTTTTT. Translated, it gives CASSLEGQGYNEKLFF.

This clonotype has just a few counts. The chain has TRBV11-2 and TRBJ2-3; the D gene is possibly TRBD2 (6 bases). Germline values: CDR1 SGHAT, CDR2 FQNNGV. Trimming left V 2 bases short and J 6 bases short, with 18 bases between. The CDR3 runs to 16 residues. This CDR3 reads CASSLRASAHWDTQYF. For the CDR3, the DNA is TGTGCCAGCAGCTTAAGGGCTAGCGCACACTGGGATACGCAGTATTTT.

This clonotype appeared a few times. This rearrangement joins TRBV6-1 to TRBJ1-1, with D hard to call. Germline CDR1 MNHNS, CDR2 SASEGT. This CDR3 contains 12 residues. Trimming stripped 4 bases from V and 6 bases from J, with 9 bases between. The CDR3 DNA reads TGTGCCAGCAGTGCCGAGAGACCTGAAGCTTTCTTT. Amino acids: CASSAERPEAFF.

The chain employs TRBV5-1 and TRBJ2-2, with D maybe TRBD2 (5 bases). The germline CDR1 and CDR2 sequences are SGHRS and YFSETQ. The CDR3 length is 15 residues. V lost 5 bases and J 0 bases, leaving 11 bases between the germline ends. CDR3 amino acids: CASRRAGTNTGELFF. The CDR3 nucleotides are TGCGCCAGCAGGCGGGCGGGCACGAACACCGGGGAGCTGTTTTTT.

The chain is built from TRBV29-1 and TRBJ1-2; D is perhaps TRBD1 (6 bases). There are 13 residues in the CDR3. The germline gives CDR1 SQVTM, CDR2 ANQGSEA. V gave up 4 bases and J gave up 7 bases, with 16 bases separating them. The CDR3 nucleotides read TGCAGCGTTGCTCCACAGGGCACGGGTGGCTACACCTTC. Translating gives CSVAPQGTGGYTF.

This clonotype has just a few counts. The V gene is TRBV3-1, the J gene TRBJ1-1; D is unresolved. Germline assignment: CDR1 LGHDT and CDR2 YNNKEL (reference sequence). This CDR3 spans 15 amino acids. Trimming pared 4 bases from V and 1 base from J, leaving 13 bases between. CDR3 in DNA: TGTGCCAGCAGCCCTATTTCTGGGAAGAACACTGAAGCTTTCTTT. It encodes CASSPISGKNTEAFF.

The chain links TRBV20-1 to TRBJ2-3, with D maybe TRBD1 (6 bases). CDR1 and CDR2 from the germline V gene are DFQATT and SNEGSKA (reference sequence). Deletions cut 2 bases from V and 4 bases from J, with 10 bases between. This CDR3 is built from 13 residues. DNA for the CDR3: TGCAGTGCTAGAACAGGGTGGGCAGATACGCAGTATTTT. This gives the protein CSARTGWADTQYF.

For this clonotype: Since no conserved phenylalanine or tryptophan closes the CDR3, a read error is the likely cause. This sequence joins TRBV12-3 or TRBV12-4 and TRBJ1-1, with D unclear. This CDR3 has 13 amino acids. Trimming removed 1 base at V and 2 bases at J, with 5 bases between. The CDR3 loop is CASSLGPNTEAFS. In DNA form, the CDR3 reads TGTGCCAGCAGTTTAGGGCCCAACACTGAAGCTTTCTCT.

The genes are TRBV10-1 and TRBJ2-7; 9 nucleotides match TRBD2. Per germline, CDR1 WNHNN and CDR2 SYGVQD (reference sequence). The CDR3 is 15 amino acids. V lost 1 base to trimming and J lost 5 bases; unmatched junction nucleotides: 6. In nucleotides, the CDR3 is TGCGCCAGCAGTGAGTGGAGCGGGAGGTATAACGAGCAGTACTTC. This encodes CASSEWSGRYNEQYF.

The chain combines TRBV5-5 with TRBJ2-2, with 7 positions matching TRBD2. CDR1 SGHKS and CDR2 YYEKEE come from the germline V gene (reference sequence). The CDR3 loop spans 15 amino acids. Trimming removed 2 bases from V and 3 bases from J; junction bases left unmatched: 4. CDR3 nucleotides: TGTGCCAGCAGCTTTATGGGAGGGGACACCGGGGAGCTGTTTTTT. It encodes CASSFMGGDTGELFF.

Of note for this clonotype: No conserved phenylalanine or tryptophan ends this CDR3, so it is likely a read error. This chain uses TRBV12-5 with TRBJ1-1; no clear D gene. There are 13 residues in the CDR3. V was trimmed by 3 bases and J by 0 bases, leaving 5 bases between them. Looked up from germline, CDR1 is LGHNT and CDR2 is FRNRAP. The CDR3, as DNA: TGTGCTAGTGGTTTTGGGGTGAACACTGAAGCTTTCTCT. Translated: CASGFGVNTEAFS.